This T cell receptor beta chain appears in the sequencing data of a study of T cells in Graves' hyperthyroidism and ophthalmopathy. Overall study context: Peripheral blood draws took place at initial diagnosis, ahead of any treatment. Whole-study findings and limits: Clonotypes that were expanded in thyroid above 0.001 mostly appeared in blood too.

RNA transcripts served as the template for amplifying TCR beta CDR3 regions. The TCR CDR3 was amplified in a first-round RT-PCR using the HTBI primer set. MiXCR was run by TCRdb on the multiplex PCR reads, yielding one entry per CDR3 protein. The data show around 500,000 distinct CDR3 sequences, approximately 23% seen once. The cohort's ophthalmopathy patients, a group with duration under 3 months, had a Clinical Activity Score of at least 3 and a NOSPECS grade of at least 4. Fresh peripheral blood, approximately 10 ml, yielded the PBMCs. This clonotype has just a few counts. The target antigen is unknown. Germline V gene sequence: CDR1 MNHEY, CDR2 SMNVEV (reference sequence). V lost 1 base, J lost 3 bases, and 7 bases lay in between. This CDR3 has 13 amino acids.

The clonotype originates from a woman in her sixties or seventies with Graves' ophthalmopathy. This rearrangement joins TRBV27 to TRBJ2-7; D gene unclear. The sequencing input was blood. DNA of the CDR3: TGTGCCAGCAGTTTATTCTCGGGCTACGAGCAGTACTTC. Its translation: CASSLFSGYEQYF.